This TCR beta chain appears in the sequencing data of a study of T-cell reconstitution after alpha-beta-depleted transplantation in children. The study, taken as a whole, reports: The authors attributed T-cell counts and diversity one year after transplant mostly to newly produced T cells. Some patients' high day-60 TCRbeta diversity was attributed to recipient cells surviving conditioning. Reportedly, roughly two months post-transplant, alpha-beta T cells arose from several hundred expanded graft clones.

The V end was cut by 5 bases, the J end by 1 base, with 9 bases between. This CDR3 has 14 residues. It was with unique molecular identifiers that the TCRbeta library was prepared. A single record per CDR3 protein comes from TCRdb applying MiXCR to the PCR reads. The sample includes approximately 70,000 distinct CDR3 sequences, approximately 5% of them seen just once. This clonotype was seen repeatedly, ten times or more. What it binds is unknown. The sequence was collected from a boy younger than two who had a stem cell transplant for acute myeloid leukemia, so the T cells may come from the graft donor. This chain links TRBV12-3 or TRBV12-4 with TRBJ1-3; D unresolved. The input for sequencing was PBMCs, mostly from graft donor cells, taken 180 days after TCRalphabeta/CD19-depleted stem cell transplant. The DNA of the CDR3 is TGTGCCAGCAGTCCTTTAAGTTCTGGAAACACCATATATTTT. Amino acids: CASSPLSSGNTIYF.